This T cell receptor (beta chain) derives from a study of shared clonotypes between healthy human individuals. For this clone: Its antigen is currently unknown.

The CDR3 extends over 16 amino acids. Trimming cost V 5 bases and J 6 bases; bases outside gene matches: 6. Germline loops: CDR1 SGHTA, CDR2 FQGNSA. The protocol was immunoSEQ multiplex PCR, while the TCRdb copy is restricted to in-frame clones and leaves out a portion. The data show 2 million to 2.5 million clones, about 94% seen once. General study results and limits: For naive CD4 cells, approximately 4.7% of clonotypes were shared across a handful of donors. Larger richness was generally estimated for naive than memory subsets. The small donor group covered limited genetic and exposure diversity.

The V call is TRBV7-2, the J call TRBJ2-2, with TRBD2 matching 13 bases. Sequences were obtained from naive CD4+ T cells sorted from blood. Documented subset: CD45RA+ positively selected. The source of this sequence is a young man in good health. CDR3 coding DNA: TGTGCCAGCAGCCAAGTCGGACTAGCGGGGGCCGGGGAGCTGTTTTTT. Translation gives CASSQVGLAGAGELFF.